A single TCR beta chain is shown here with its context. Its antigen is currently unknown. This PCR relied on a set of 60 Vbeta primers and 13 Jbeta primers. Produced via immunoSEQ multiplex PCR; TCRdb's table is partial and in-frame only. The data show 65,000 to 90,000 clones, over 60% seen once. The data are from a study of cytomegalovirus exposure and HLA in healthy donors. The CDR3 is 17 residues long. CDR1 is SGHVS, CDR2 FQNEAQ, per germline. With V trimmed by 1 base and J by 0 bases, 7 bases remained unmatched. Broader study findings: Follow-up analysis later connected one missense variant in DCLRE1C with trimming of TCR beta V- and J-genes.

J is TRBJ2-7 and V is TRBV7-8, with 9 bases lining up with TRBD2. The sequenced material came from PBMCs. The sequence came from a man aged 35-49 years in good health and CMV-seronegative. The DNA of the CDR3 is TGTGCCAGCAGCTTAGAAGGGCTAGCGGGGAGCTCCTACGAGCAGTACTTC. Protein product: CASSLEGLAGSSYEQYF. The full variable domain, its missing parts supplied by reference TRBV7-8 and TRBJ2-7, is GAGVSQSPRYKVAKRGQDVALRCDPISGHVSLFWYQQALGQGPEFLTYFQNEAQLDKSGLPSDRFFAERPEGSVSTLKIQRTQQEDSAVYLCASSLEGLAGSSYEQYFGPGTRLTVT.